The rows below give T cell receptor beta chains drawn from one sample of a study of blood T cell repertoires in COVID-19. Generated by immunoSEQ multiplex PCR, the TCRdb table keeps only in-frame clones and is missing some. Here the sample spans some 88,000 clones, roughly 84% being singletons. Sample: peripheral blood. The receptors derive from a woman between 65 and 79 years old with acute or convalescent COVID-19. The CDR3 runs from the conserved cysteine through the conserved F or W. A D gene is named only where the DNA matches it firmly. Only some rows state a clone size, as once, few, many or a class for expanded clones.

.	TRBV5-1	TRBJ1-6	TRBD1	CASSQTGGFTNSPLHF	TGCGCCAGCAGCCAAACAGGGGGTTTCACTAATTCACCCCTCCACTTT
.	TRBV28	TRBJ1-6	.	CASSFRSEGSSPLHF	TGTGCCAGCAGTTTTAGGTCGGAGGGTAGCTCACCCCTCCACTTT
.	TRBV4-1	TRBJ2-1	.	CASSQVGPSVDEQFF	TGCGCCAGCAGCCAAGTAGGGCCTAGCGTAGATGAGCAGTTCTTC
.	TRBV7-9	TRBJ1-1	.	CASSLFGNTEAFF	TGTGCCAGCAGCTTATTCGGGAACACTGAAGCTTTCTTT
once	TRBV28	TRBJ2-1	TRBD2	CASSLGSGGSYNEQFF	TGTGCCAGCAGTTTAGGGTCCGGGGGGTCATACAATGAGCAGTTCTTC
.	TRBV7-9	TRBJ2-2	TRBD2	CASSPGPGLALTGELFF	TGTGCCAGCAGCCCGGGACCGGGACTAGCCTTAACCGGGGAGCTGTTTTTT
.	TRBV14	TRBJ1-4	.	CASSQGRRGYYEKLFF	TGTGCCAGCAGCCAAGGTCGACGGGGGTATTATGAAAAACTGTTTTTT
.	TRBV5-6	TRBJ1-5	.	CASSLGPQPQHF	TGTGCCAGCAGCTTGGGGCCCCAGCCCCAGCATTTT
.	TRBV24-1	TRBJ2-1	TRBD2	CATSPDPLTSGRTYNEQFF	TGTGCCACCAGCCCGGACCCTCTTACTAGCGGGAGAACCTACAATGAGCAGTTCTTC
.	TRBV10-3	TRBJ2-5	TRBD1	CAIRGGDRDVSDETQYF	TGTGCCATCAGGGGTGGGGACAGGGACGTTTCTGATGAGACCCAGTACTTC
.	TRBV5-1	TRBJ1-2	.	CASSFGNGDSGYTF	TGCGCCAGCAGTTTTGGGAACGGAGACAGTGGCTACACCTTC
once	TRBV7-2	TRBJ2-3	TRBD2	CASSFLSGGDTQYF	TGTGCCAGCAGCTTTCTATCGGGGGGAGATACGCAGTATTTT
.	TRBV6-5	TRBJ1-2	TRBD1	CASSRTGLANYGYTF	TGTGCCAGCAGCCGGACAGGGCTTGCAAACTATGGCTACACCTTC
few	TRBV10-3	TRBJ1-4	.	CAISDPAGRELFF	TGTGCCATCAGTGACCCTGCGGGGAGGGAACTGTTTTTT
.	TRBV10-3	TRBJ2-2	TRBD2	CAISDVRTSGRTGELFF	TGTGCCATCAGTGACGTCCGGACTAGCGGGAGAACCGGGGAGCTGTTTTTT
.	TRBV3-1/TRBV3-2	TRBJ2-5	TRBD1	CASSREDREKTQYF	TGTGCCAGCAGCCGAGAAGACAGGGAGAAGACCCAGTACTTC
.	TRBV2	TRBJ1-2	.	CASRGDGIINYGYTF	TGTGCCAGCAGAGGAGACGGAATAATCAACTATGGCTACACCTTC
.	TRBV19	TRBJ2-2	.	CASSLQGSGELFF	TGTGCCAGTAGTTTGCAGGGGAGCGGGGAGCTGTTTTTT